The clone carrying this TCR beta chain has a count of ten or more. As yet, its antigen is unknown. The data originate from a study of neurological immune-mediated disorders. Whole-study findings and limits: HTLV-1-associated myelopathy displayed the greatest TCR clonal expansion, and multiple sclerosis exhibited the smallest, lower than that of healthy controls.

The germline V and J ends were trimmed by 1 base and 3 bases, with 12 bases remaining between them. This CDR3 has 15 residues. The germline gives CDR1 SGHRS, CDR2 YFSETQ. Sample time point: longitudinal time-point 3. The starting material, 2 million PBMCs stored at -80 C, gave rise to the unsorted libraries. Template-switch 5'RACE cDNA synthesis added a 10-nucleotide unique molecular identifier. From 15-18 subjects, every sequencing run obtained over 200 million TCR-beta sequences. Via MiXCR, TCRdb re-called the 5' RACE reads, giving one row per CDR3 protein. Of 93,000 or so distinct CDR3 sequences in the sample, less than 14% were seen once.

This chain uses TRBV5-1 with TRBJ2-3, with D uncertain. The source of this sequence is a female donor with HTLV-1-associated myelopathy (HAM/TSP). Material: PBMCs. The CDR3 reads CASSLSPDRTDTQYF. The CDR3 nucleotides are TGCGCCAGCAGCTTGAGTCCGGATCGGACAGATACGCAGTATTTT.